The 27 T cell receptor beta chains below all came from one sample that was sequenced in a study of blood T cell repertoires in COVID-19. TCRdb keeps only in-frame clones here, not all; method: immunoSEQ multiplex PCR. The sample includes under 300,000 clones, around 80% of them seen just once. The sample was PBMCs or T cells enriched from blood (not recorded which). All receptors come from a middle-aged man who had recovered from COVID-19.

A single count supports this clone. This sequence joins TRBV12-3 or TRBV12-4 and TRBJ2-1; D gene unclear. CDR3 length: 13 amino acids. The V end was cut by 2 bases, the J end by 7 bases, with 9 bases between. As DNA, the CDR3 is TGTGCCAGCAGTTTAATGGCTTGGAATGAGCAGTTCTTC. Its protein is CASSLMAWNEQFF.

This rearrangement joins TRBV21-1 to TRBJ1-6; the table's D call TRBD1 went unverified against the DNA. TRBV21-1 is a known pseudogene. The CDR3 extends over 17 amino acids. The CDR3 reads CASSEGRPGPKGSPLHF. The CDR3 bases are TGTGCCAGCAGCGAAGGACGTCCAGGGCCTAAGGGTTCACCCCTCCACTTT.

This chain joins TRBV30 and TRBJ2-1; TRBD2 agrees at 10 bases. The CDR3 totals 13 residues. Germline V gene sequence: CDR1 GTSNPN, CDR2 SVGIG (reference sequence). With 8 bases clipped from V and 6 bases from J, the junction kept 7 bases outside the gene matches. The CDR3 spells CAALAGASNEQFF. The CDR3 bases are TGTGCCGCCCTAGCGGGGGCGTCCAATGAGCAGTTCTTC. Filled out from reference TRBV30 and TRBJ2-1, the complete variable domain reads SQTIHQWPATLVQPVGSPLSLECTVEGTSNPNLYWYRQAAGRGLQLLFYSVGIGQISSEVPQNLSASRPQDRQFILSSKKLLLSDSGFYLCAALAGASNEQFFGPGTRLTVL.

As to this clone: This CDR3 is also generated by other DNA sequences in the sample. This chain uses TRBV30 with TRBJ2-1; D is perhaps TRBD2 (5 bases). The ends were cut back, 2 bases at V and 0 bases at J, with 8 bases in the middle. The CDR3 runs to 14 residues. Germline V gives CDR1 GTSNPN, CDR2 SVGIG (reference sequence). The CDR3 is CAWSTGSSYNEQFF. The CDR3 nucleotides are TGTGCCTGGAGTACTGGGAGCTCCTACAATGAGCAGTTCTTC.

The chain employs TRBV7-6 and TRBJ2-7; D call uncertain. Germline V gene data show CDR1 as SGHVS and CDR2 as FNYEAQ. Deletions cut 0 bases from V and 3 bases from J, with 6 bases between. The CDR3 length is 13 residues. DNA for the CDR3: TGTGCCAGCAGCTTAGCTGCAGGCTACGAGCAGTACTTC. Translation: CASSLAAGYEQYF.

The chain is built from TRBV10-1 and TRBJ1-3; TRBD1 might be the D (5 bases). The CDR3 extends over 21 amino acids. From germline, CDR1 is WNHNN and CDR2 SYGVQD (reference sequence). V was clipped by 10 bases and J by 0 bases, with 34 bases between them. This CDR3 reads CAIRRTGGGWVGICSGNTIYF. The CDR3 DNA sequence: TGCGCCATCCGGAGGACCGGTGGGGGGTGGGTTGGTATTTGCTCTGGAAACACCATATATTTT.

This CDR3 is CASSSAPGTSYEQYF. The CDR3 nucleotides read TGTGCCAGCAGCTCCGCCCCAGGGACATCCTACGAGCAGTACTTC. The chain combines TRBV7-3 with TRBJ2-7, with D perhaps matching TRBD1 (6 bases). This CDR3 has 15 residues. The V gene lost 4 bases and the J gene lost 1 base, with 14 bases spanning the gap. Germline assignment: CDR1 SGHTA and CDR2 FQGTGA.

The chain's CDR3 is CASSQGVPRGTNEKLFF. Here the CDR3 DNA reads TGCGCCAGCAGCCAAGGCGTACCAAGGGGTACTAATGAAAAACTGTTTTTT. This rearrangement joins TRBV4-1 to TRBJ1-4, with D perhaps matching TRBD1 (5 bases). Germline CDR1 is MGHRA and CDR2 is YSYEKL. The CDR3 runs to 17 residues. V was pared by 1 base and J by 2 bases, with 14 bases between.

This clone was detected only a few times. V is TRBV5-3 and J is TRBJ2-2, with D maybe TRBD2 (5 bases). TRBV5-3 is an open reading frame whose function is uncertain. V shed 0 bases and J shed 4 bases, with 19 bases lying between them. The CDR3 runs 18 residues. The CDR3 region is CARSLVRLRLRVTGELFF. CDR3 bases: TGTGCCAGAAGCTTGGTAAGGCTTCGACTAAGGGTCACCGGGGAGCTGTTTTTT.

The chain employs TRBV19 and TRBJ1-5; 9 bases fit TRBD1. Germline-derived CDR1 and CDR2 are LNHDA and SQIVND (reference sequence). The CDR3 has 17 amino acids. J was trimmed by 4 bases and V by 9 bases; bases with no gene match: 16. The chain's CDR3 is CASLGQGRDIWNQPQHF. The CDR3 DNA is TGTGCCAGCCTAGGACAGGGGCGGGATATTTGGAATCAGCCCCAGCATTTT.

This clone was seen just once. The CDR3 nucleotides read TGTGCCAGCAGCCCGGGACACGACAATGAGCAGTTCTTC. It specifies CASSPGHDNEQFF. The rearrangement links TRBV5-4 to TRBJ2-1, with TRBD1 as a possible D gene (6 bases). CDR3 length: 13 amino acids. The germline gives CDR1 SGHNT, CDR2 YYREEE (reference sequence). Trimming shortened V by 4 bases and J by 5 bases, and 10 bases separated the two germline ends.

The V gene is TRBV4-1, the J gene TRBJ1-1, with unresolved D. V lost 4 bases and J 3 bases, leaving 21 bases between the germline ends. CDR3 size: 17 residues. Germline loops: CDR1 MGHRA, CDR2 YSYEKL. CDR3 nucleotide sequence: TGCGCCAGCAGCCGCGGGCAGGTTATGAGGATGGACACTGAAGCTTTCTTT. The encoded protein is CASSRGQVMRMDTEAFF.

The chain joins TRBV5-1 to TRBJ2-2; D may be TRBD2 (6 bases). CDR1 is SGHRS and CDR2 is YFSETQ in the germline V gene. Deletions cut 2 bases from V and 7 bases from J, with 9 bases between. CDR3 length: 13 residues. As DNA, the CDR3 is TGCGCCAGCAGCTTCGGGGGTAACGGGGAGCTGTTTTTT. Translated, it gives CASSFGGNGELFF. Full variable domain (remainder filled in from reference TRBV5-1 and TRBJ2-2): KAGVTQTPRYLIKTRGQQVTLSCSPISGHRSVSWYQQTPGQGLQFLFEYFSETQRNKGNFPGRFSGRQFSNSRSEMNVSTLELGDSALYLCASSFGGNGELFFGEGSRLTVL.

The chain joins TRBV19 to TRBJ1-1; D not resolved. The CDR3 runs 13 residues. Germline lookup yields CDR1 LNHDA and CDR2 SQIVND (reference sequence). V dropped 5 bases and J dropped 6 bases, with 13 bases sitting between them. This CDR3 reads CASSSMRAAEAFF. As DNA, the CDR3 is TGTGCCAGTAGTTCAATGCGTGCGGCTGAAGCTTTCTTT.

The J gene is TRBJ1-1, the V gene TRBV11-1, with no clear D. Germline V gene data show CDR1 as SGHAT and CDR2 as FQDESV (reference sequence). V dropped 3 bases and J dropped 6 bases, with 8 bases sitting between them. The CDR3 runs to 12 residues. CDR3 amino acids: CASSFYGAEAFF. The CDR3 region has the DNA TGTGCCAGCAGCTTTTACGGTGCTGAAGCTTTCTTT.

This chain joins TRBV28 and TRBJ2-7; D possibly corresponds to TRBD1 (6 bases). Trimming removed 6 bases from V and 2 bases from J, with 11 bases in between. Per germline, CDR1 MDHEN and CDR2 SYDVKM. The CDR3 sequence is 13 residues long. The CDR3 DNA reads TGTGCCAGCAGCTCCACAGGGCCCTACGAGCAGTACTTC. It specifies CASSSTGPYEQYF.

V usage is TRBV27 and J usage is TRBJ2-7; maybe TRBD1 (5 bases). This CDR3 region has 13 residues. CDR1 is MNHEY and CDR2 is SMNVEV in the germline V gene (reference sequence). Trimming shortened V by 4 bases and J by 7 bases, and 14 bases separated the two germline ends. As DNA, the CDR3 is TGTGCCAGCAGTTATCGGACCAGGGATGAGCAGTACTTC. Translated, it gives CASSYRTRDEQYF.

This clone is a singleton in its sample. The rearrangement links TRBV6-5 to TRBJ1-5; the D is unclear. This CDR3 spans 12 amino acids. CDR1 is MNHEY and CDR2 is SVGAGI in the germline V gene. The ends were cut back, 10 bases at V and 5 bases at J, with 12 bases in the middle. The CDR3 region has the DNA TGTGCCACGCGGACTTACGATCAGCCCCAGCATTTT. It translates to CATRTYDQPQHF.

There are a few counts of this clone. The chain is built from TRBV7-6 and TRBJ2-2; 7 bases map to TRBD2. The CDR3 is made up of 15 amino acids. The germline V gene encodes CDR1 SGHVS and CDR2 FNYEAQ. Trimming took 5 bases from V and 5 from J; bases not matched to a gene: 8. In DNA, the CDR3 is TGTGCCAGCAGCCCGGGGACTACATATACCGGGGAGCTGTTTTTT. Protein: CASSPGTTYTGELFF.

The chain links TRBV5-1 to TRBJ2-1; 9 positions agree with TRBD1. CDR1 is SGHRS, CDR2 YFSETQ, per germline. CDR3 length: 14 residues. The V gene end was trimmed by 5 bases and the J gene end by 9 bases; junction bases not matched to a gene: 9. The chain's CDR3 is CASRVGTGRREQFF. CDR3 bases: TGCGCCAGCAGAGTCGGGACAGGGAGACGTGAGCAGTTCTTC.

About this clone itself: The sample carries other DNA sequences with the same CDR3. The CDR3 sequence: CASSYLTGNTEAFF. CDR3 in DNA: TGTGCCAGCAGTTACTTAACGGGGAACACTGAAGCTTTCTTT. The chain couples TRBV6-5 to TRBJ1-1; D remains ambiguous. Germline CDR1 and CDR2: MNHEY and SVGAGI. The CDR3 covers 14 residues. V dropped 1 base and J dropped 1 base, with 7 bases sitting between them.

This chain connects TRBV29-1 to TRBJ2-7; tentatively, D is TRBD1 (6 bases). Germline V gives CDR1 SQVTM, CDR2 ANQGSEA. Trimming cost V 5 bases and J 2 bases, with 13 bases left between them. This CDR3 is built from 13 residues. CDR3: CSVQSGAPYEQYF. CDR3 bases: TGCAGCGTTCAATCAGGGGCTCCCTACGAGCAGTACTTC.

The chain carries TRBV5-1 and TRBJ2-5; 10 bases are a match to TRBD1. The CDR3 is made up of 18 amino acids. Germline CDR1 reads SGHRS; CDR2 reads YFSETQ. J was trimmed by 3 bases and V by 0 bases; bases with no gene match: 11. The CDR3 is CASSLGGQGRSLEETQYF. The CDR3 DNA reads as TGCGCCAGCAGCTTGGGGGGACAGGGGAGGTCATTAGAAGAGACCCAGTACTTC.

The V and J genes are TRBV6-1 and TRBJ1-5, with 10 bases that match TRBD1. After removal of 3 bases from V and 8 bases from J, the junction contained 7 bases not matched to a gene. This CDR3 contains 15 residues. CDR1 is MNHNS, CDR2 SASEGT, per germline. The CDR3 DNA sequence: TGTGCCAGCAGTGAGTTCCGGGACAGGGGTAAGCCCCAGCATTTT. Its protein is CASSEFRDRGKPQHF.

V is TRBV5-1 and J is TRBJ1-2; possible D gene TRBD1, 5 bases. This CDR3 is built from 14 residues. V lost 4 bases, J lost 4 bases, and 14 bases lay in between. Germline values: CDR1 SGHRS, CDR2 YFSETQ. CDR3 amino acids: CASSPQGYIYGYTF. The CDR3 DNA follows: TGCGCCAGCAGCCCCCAGGGCTACATCTATGGCTACACCTTC.

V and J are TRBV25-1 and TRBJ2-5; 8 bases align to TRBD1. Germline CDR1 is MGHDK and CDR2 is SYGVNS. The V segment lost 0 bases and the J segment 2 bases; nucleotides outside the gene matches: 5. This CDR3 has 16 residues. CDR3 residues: CASSEYGRDRQETQYF. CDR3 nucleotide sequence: TGTGCCAGCAGTGAATACGGTAGGGACAGGCAAGAGACCCAGTACTTC.

The CDR3 DNA is TGCGCCAGCAGCTCGACAATAGGACTGGGCACTGAAGCTTTCTTT. Encoded protein: CASSSTIGLGTEAFF. The V and J genes are TRBV5-1 and TRBJ1-1; D unresolved. Germline CDR1 SGHRS, CDR2 YFSETQ. The V gene lost 3 bases and the J gene lost 4 bases, with 16 bases spanning the gap. This CDR3 comprises 15 residues.